This TCR beta chain stems from a study of blood T cell repertoires in COVID-19 (dated by TCRdb to the early 2020s). About the study as a whole: Samples from collaborators originated in the United States, Italy and Spain and spanned both the acute and convalescent phases of COVID-19. The material from the prospective study consisted of cDNA or gDNA derived from T cells, B-cell-depleted T cells, or PBMCs. Subjects who had been exposed to COVID-19, were actively infected with it, or had recovered from it provided the deeply sampled blood TCRbeta repertoires that made up the dataset. A freely available public database, intended as a resource for researchers studying the immune response to SARS-CoV-2, is where the repertoires were released. The samples were drawn from the first 160 participants of the ongoing ImmuneRACE study and from roughly 1,300 subjects provided by 6 global collaborators. Sample metadata almost always included a de-identified subject ID, COVID-19 status, age in years and sex. HLA class I and class II types, where available, came from metadata supplied by the sample provider rather than from assay-based typing. Results and caveats for the whole study, not just this receptor: How much clinical and demographic metadata was included differed by source and by participant, and the metadata was provided uncurated.

The CDR3 contains 18 residues, cysteine and phenylalanine counted. The entry retains the CDR3 DNA only, 54 bases that are in frame from base 1. The junction shows trimming of 0 bases on V and 7 bases on J, plus 25 bases between the germline ends. CDR1 and CDR2, per the germline V gene (reference sequence), are PRHDT and FYEKMQ. One collaborating source in Seattle enrolled patients during active infection and followed them longitudinally through the course of disease. Each collaborating institution followed its own protocols to collect whole blood in K2EDTA tubes. Collaborator samples were shipped for TCRbeta analysis as frozen whole blood, isolated PBMCs, or DNA extracted from either sample type. This clone was recorded a few times. No cognate antigen has been identified for it. The input lacks base qualities; no much larger clone sits a single base away. TCRbeta CDR3 regions were amplified from genomic DNA using the immunoSEQ Assay, a bias-controlled multiplex PCR. Per the source publication's procedure: The number of nucleated cells in each sample was estimated from the amplification of reference gene primers within the assay. Sequence reads were collapsed and filtered to measure the absolute abundance of every unique TCRbeta CDR3 rearrangement. For each sample, productive Simpson clonality was calculated by taking the square root of Simpson's diversity index across productive rearrangements. In its TCRdb copy, this immuneACCESS table keeps in-frame sequences only and misses some clones. Where compared with another copy, unresolved V genes explain less than half of these, and the others have no known cause. V and J calls and clone size are as listed in that table; D and trimming were resolved from the DNA. This sample lists some 370,000 clones; 80% to 90% were detected once. The top ten constitute roughly 10% of the sample.

Here the chain combines TRBV13 and TRBJ2-7, with TRBD1 tentatively as D gene (6 bases match). Material for sequencing was peripheral blood. This TCR came from a woman in her twenties or thirties with COVID-19, enrolled during active disease. The CDR3 protein: CASSLGRVVAGASWEQYF. The bases are TGTGCCAGCAGCTTAGGCCGGGTGGTGGCAGGGGCCTCCTGGGAGCAGTACTTC.